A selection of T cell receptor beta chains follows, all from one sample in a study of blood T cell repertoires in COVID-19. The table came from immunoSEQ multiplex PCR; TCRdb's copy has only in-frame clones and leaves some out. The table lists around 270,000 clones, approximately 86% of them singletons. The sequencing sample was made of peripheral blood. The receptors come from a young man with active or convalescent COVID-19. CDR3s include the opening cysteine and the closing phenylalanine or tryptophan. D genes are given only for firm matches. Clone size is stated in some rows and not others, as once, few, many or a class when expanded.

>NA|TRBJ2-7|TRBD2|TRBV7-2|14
TGTGCCAGCAGTCTCGCGGGGGGTTCCTACGAGCAGTACTTC
CASSLAGGSYEQYF
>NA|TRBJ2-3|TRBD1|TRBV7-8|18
TGTGCCAGCAGCTTAGTGGGACAGGGAGGTCGTTGGGCAGATACGCAGTATTTT
CASSLVGQGGRWADTQYF
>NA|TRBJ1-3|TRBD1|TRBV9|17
TGTGCCAGCAGCGTAGCTCGGACAGGGGGCTTTGGAAACACCATATATTTT
CASSVARTGGFGNTIYF
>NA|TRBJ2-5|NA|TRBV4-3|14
TGCGCCAGCAGCCAGGAAACAGGGCACGAGACCCAGTACTTC
CASSQETGHETQYF
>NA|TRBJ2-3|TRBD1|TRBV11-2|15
TGTGCCAGCAGCATAGACAGGGGCTACACAGATACGCAGTATTTT
CASSIDRGYTDTQYF
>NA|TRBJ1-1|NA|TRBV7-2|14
TGTGCCAGCAGCTCCGACAGGAGGAACACTGAAGCTTTCTTT
CASSSDRRNTEAFF
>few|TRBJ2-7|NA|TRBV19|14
TGTGCCAGTAGTATGGGGCAGGGGGGCTACGAGCAGTACTTC
CASSMGQGGYEQYF
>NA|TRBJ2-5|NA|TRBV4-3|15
TGCGCCAGCAGCCAAGATAGGGGGTACCAAGAGACCCAGTACTTC
CASSQDRGYQETQYF
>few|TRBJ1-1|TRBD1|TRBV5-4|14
TGTGCCAGCAGCTCCGGGACAGGGGCCAGTGAAGCTTTCTTT
CASSSGTGASEAFF
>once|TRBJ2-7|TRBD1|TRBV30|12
TGTGCCTGGAGAAGGACAGGGTCCGAGCAGTACTTC
CAWRRTGSEQYF
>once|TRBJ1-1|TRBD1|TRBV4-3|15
TGCGCCAGCAGCCAACAGGGGGCTTTCGGGACTGAAGCTTTCTTT
CASSQQGAFGTEAFF
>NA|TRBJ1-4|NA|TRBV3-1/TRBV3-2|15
TGTGCCAGCAGCCAAGCGTCCACCGGTAATGAAAAACTGTTTTTT
CASSQASTGNEKLFF
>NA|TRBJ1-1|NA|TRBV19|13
TGTGCCAGTATGAGGCAGCTGAACACTGAAGCTTTCTTT
CASMRQLNTEAFF
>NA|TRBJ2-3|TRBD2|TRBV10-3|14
TGTGCCATCGGGCGGGGGGACGTCACAGATACGCAGTATTTT
CAIGRGDVTDTQYF
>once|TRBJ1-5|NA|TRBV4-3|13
TGCGCCAGCAGCCAAGATCGGGGACAGCCCCAGCATTTT
CASSQDRGQPQHF
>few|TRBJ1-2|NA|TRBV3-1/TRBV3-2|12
TGTGCCAGCAGTCCGAGCTCCGGGGGCTACACCTTC
CASSPSSGGYTF
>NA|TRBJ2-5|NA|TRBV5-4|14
TGTGCCAGCAGCTTAGTACAGGCAGAAGAGACCCAGTACTTC
CASSLVQAEETQYF
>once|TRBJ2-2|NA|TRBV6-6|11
TGTGCCAGCACTGGCCTCGGGGAGCTGTTTTTT
CASTGLGELFF
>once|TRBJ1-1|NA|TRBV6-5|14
TGTGCCAGCAGTTACGTGGGCGTCGGAACTGAAGCTTTCTTT
CASSYVGVGTEAFF
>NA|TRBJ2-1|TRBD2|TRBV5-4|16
TGTGCCAGCAGCTTGGAGGGACTAGCGGGGCGAAGTAGGCAGTTCTTC
CASSLEGLAGRSRQFF
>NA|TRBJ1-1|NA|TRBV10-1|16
TGCGCCAGCAGTGCCAGTGACAAGGCGGGGAGAGCTGAAGCTTTCTTT
CASSASDKAGRAEAFF
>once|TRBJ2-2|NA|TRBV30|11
TGTGCCTGGAGTGCGGGCGGGGAGCTGTTTTTT
CAWSAGGELFF
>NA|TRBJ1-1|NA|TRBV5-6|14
TGTGCCAGCAGCCCCCGGCGGAGGTTCACTGAAGCTTTCTTT
CASSPRRRFTEAFF
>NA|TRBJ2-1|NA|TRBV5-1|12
TGCGCCAGCAGCTTGGGAGCAGGCGCCGTGTTCTTC
CASSLGAGAVFF
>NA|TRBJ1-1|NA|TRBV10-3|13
TGTGCCATCACCGGGACACTGAACACTGAAGCTTTCTTT
CAITGTLNTEAFF
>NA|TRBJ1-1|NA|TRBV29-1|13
TGCAGCGTCGGCGCGACACAGAACACTGAAGCTTTCTTT
CSVGATQNTEAFF
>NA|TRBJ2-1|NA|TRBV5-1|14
TGCGCCAGCAGGGAACAGGACCAAACGTACGAGCAGTTCTTC
CASREQDQTYEQFF
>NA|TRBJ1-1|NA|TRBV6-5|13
TGTGCCAGCAGGGGGCATATGAACACTGAAGCTTTCTTT
CASRGHMNTEAFF
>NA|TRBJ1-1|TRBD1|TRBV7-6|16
TGTGCCAGCAGCTTCCGGGACAGGGGGCTTAACACTGAAGCTTTCTTT
CASSFRDRGLNTEAFF
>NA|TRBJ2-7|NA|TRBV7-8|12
TGTGCCAGCAGCTTCCTCGGCTACGAGCAGTACTTC
CASSFLGYEQYF
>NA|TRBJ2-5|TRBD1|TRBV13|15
TGTGCCAGCAGCTCGACAGGGTATGGGGCGGAGACCCAGTACTTC
CASSSTGYGAETQYF
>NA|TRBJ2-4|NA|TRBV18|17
TGTGCCAGCTCACCTTCGACAGAGATACTAGCCAAAAACATTCAGTACTTC
CASSPSTEILAKNIQYF
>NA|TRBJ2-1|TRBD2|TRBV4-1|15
TGCGCCAGCAGCAGGAGTAGCGGGGGCGGGAATGAGCAGTTCTTC
CASSRSSGGGNEQFF
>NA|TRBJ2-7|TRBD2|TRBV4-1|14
TGCGCCAGCAGCCATAGGGGACTACTGTCCGAGCAGTACTTC
CASSHRGLLSEQYF
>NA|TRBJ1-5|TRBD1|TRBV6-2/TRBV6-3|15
TGTGCCAGCAGTTCAGGGGGACAGGCCAATCAGCCCCAGCATTTT
CASSSGGQANQPQHF
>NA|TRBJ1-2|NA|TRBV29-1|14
TGCAGCGTCCCCCACCCGACAGGAAACTATGGCTACACCTTC
CSVPHPTGNYGYTF
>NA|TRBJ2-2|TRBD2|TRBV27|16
TGTGCCAGCAGTAGAACCGGGACTACGAACACCGGGGAGCTGTTTTTT
CASSRTGTTNTGELFF
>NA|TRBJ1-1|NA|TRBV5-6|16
TGTGCCAGCAGCCAACCCCCGGGAAACATGAACACTGAAGCTTTCTTT
CASSQPPGNMNTEAFF
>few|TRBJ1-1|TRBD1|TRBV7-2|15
TGTGCCAGCAGCTCGGGACAGATAGGTATCACTGAAGCTTTCTTT
CASSSGQIGITEAFF